This TCR beta chain was sequenced for a study of blood T cell repertoires in COVID-19. This clone came up a few times. Assay used: immunoSEQ multiplex PCR; TCRdb lists only in-frame clones, some missing. The sample lists fewer than 200,000 clones; approximately 87% were seen once. This CDR3 is 15 amino acids long. Between the trimmed V and J ends, which lost 2 bases and 7 bases, there was a span of 14 bases. CDR1 SNHLY and CDR2 FYNNEI come from the germline V gene. This sequence joins TRBV2 and TRBJ1-4; D not resolved. This sequence was found in a woman aged 18-30 years who had recovered from COVID-19. Sequencing input: peripheral blood. This chain's CDR3 is CASSESGRRGEKLFF. The CDR3 DNA reads as TGTGCCAGCAGTGAATCCGGCCGGCGGGGTGAAAAACTGTTTTTT.